This T cell receptor beta chain was captured in a study of T cell repertoires in Merkel cell carcinoma (dated by TCRdb to between 2018 and 2021). A note on the overall study: Patients with prior intralesional immunotherapy or systemic immune checkpoint blockade before the biopsy were excluded. MCPyV-specific clonotypes were initially defined through tetramer sorting, cloning and paired TCR sequencing of expanded tumor-infiltrating lymphocytes. To be included, a subject needed both a diagnosis of MCPyV-positive Merkel cell carcinoma and tumor-infiltrating lymphocytes that had been successfully expanded in vitro.

Between the V and J ends, shortened by 5 bases and 4 bases respectively, the junction contains 15 bases. Counted from cysteine to phenylalanine, this CDR3 has 15 amino acids. Of all the DNA, just the CDR3 is kept, 45 bases in frame from base 1. The germline V gene supplies CDR1 MDHEN and CDR2 SYDVKM. The immunoSEQ assay was used for TRB CDR3 sequencing and data processing of tumor genomic DNA. TCRdb stores this immuneACCESS table with in-frame sequences only. Part of the clones is absent; in the studies checked, under half of the shortfall reflects unresolved V genes, and no reason is known for the rest. The sample includes about 15,000 clones, with 76% observed a single time. 17% of the sample is held by the ten biggest clonotypes. Study subjects had biopsy-confirmed Merkel cell carcinoma that was MCPyV-positive, and every subject had positive serum antibodies to T-antigen. Genomic DNA was extracted from about 6 adjacent 10-micron frozen tumor sections without cell sorting or culture. Optimal cutting temperature compound was used to freeze tumor biopsy tissue measuring roughly 5 x 5 x 5 mm. In the frozen biopsy, scout sections stained with hematoxylin and eosin confirmed abundant Merkel cell carcinoma and infiltrating cells.

Overall study results and their limits: The study did not examine normal tissue biopsies.

Concerning this clone: Its antigen remains undetermined. Per-nucleotide qualities are absent, and no much larger clonotype sits a single base away.

This TCR was sampled from an adult with Merkel cell carcinoma. Material for sequencing was tumor tissue. The sequence joins TRBV28 to TRBJ1-5, with the D gene uncertain. CDR3 region: CASSKARARNQPQHF. The base sequence is TGTGCCAGCAGTAAGGCCCGGGCCAGGAATCAGCCCCAGCATTTT. Extended through the reference TRBV28 and TRBJ1-5 proteins, this CDR3 yields the full variable domain: DVKVTQSSRYLVKRTGEKVFLECVQDMDHENMFWYRQDPGLGLRLIYFSYDVKMKEKGDIPEGYSVSREKKERFSLILESASTNQTSMYLCASSKARARNQPQHFGDGTRLSIL.